Here is one T cell receptor (beta chain) with its context. Trimming left V 2 bases short and J 6 bases short, with 20 bases between. The length of the CDR3 is 16 residues. Germline assignment: CDR1 MGHRA and CDR2 YSYEKL. CD4+CD45RO+CD25- cells were isolated as memory CD4+ T cells. MiXCR, run by TCRdb on the 5' RACE reads, gives a single entry per CDR3 protein. In the table there are tens of thousands of distinct CDR3 sequences, 25% to 30% of which are singletons. The V gene is TRBV4-1, the J gene TRBJ2-7, with D possibly called TRBD1 or TRBD2 (6 bases each). The TCR comes from a female donor with breast cancer. The specimen was memory CD4+ T cells sorted from a lymph node. The subset here: memory CD4+ T cells, CD4+CD45RO+CD25-. The CDR3 DNA is TGCGCCAGCAGCCAAACGGTAATCCGGGGGCCTATCGAGCAGTACTTC. Protein sequence: CASSQTVIRGPIEQYF.